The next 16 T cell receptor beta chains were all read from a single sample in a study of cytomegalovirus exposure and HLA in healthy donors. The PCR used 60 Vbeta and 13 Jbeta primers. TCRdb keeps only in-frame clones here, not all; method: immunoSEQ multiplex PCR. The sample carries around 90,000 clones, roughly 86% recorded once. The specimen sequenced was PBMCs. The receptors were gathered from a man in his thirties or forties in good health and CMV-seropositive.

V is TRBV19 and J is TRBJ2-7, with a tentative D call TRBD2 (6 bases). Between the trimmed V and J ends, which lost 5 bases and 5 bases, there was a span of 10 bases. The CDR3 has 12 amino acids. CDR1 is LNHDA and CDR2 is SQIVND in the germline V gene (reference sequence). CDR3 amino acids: CASSGGLHEQYF. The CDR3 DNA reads TGTGCCAGTAGTGGAGGGCTGCACGAGCAGTACTTC.

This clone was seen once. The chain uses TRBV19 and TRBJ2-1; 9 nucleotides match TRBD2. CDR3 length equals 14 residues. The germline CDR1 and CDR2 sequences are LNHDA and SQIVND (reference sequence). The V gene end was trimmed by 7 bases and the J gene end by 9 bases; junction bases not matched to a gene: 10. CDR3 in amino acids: CASMPSGISGEQFF. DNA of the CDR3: TGTGCCAGTATGCCTAGCGGGATTTCGGGTGAGCAGTTCTTC.

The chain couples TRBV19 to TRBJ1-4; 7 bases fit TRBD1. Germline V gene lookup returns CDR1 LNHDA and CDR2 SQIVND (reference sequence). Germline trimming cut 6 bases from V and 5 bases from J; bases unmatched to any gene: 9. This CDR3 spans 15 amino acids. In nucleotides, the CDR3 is TGTGCCAGTAGGGGACAGTCGAACAACAATGAAAAACTGTTTTTT. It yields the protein CASRGQSNNNEKLFF.

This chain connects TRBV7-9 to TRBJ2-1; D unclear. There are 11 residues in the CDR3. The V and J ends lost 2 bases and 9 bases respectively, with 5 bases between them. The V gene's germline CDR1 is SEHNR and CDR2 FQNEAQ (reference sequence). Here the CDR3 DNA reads TGTGCCAGCAGCTTAATGAGTGAGCAGTTCTTC. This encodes CASSLMSEQFF.

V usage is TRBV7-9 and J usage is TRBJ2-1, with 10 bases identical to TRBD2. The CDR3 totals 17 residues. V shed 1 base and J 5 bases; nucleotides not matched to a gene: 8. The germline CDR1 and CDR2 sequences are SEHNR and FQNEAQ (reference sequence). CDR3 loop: CASSLGEAGGRDNEQFF. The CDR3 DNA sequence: TGTGCCAGCAGCTTAGGAGAAGCGGGAGGGCGGGACAATGAGCAGTTCTTC. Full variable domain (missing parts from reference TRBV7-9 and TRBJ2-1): DTGVSQNPRHKITKRGQNVTFRCDPISEHNRLYWYRQTLGQGPEFLTYFQNEAQLEKSRLLSDRFSAERPKGSFSTLEIQRTEQGDSAMYLCASSLGEAGGRDNEQFFGPGTRLTVL.

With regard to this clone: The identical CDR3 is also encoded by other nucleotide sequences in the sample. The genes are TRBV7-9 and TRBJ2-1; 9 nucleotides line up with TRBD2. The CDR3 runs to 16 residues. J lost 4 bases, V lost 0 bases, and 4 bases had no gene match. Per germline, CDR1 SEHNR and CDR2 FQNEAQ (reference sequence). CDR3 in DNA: TGTGCCAGCAGCTTAGCCCTAGCGGGAAGTTACAATGAGCAGTTCTTC. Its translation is CASSLALAGSYNEQFF.

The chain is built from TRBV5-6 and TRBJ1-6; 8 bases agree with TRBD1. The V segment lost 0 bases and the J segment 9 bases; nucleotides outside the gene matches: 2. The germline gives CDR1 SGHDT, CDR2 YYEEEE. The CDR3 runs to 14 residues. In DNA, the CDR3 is TGTGCCAGCAGCTTGGGACAGGGGACTTCACCCCTCCACTTT. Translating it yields CASSLGQGTSPLHF.

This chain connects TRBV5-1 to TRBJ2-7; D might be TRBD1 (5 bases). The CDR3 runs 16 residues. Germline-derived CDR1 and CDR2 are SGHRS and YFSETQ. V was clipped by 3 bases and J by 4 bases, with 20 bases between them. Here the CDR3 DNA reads TGCGCCAGCAGCTCCCGCGGACGGAGAAGGGGTTACGAGCAGTACTTC. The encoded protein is CASSSRGRRRGYEQYF.

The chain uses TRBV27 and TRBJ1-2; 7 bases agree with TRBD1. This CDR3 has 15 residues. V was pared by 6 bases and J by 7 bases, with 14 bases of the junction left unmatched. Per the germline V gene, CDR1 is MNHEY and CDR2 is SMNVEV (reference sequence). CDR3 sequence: CASSPSSTGPLGYTF. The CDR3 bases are TGTGCCAGCAGCCCATCCTCGACAGGGCCCCTTGGCTACACCTTC.

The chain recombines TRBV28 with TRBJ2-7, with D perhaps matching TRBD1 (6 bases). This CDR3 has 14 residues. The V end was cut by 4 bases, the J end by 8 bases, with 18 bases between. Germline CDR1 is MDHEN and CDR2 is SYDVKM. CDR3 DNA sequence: TGTGCCAGCAGTTCCGGGACAAGGGGCACTCAGCAGTACTTC. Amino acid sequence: CASSSGTRGTQQYF.

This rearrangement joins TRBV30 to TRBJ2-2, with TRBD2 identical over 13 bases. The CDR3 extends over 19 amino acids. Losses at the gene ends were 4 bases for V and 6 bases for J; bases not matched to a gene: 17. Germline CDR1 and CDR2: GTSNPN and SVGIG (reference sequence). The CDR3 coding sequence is TGTGCCTGGAACCCCCGGGGGGTAGGACTAGCGGGAGAGGCCGGGGAGCTGTTTTTT. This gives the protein CAWNPRGVGLAGEAGELFF.

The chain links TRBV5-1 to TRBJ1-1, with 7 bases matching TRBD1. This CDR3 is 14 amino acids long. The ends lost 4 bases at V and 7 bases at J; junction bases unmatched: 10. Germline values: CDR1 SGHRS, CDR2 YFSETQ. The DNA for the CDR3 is TGCGCCAGCAGCCCGGGACAGTTTGTAGGTGAAGCTTTCTTT. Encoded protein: CASSPGQFVGEAFF.

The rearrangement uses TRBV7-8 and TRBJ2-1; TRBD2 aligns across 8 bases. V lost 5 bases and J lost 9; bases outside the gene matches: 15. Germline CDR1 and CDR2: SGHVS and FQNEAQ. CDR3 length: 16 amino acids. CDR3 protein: CASSPVFGRAPGEQFF. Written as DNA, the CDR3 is TGTGCCAGCAGCCCCGTTTTCGGGAGGGCCCCTGGTGAGCAGTTCTTC.

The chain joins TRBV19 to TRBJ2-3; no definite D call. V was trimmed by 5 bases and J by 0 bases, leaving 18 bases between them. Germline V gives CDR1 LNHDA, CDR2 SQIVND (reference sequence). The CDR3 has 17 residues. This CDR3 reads CASSGQVFSPSTDTQYF. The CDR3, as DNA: TGTGCCAGTAGTGGCCAAGTTTTTTCCCCTAGCACAGATACGCAGTATTTT.

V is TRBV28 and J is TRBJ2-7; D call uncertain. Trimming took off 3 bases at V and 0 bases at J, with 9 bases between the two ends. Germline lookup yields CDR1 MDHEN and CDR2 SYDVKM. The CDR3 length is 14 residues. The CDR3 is CASSFLANSYEQYF. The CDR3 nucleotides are TGTGCCAGCAGTTTTTTGGCCAACTCCTACGAGCAGTACTTC.

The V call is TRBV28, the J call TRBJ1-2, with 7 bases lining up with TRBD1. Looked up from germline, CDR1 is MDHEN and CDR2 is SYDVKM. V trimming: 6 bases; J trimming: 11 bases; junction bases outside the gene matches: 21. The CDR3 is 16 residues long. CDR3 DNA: TGTGCCAGCAGAGAAGGGACAGCGGATAAGAGGTTTGGGTACACCTTC. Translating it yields CASREGTADKRFGYTF.